The 22 T cell receptor beta chains in this list originate from one sample, sequenced in a study of T-cell memory formation after mild COVID-19. TCRdb reprocessed the 5' RACE reads via MiXCR and lists one record per CDR3 protein. Counted here are roughly 410,000 distinct CDR3 sequences, roughly 26% occurring once; the ten biggest clones make up roughly 9.7%. The source material was PBMCs or a T cell subset sorted from them (not recorded which). The receptors originated from an adult woman who had mild COVID-19 (a few samples of this study predate the infection). Cell type and time point are not known.

For the CDR3, the DNA is TGTGCCAGCAGCCGTGATAGGACTAGCGGGGAAAGGCCCACCGGGGAGCTGTTTTTT. It codes for CASSRDRTSGERPTGELFF. V and J are TRBV3-1 and TRBJ2-2, with TRBD2 matching 12 bases. The junction had 13 bases not matched to a gene; V was cut back by 4 bases and J by 4 bases. Germline V gives CDR1 LGHDT, CDR2 YNNKEL (reference sequence). This CDR3 is built from 19 residues.

The J gene is TRBJ2-3, the V gene TRBV7-2, with TRBD2 identical over 12 bases. Germline V gene sequence: CDR1 SGHTA, CDR2 FQGNSA. Trimming at V came to 3 bases and at J to 2 bases, leaving 3 bases not matched to a gene. This CDR3 spans 16 amino acids. DNA of the CDR3: TGTGCCAGCAGCTTTACTAGCGGGGGGTTCACAGATACGCAGTATTTT. Translation: CASSFTSGGFTDTQYF.

V usage is TRBV7-6 and J usage is TRBJ2-5; TRBD2 might be the D (5 bases). Germline V gives CDR1 SGHVS, CDR2 FNYEAQ. The CDR3 is 13 residues long. The V gene lost 1 base and the J gene lost 5 bases, with 8 bases spanning the gap. The CDR3 DNA is TGTGCCAGCAGCTTAGTGTCGGGGGAGACCCAGTACTTC. This codes for CASSLVSGETQYF. Drawing the rest from reference TRBV7-6 and TRBJ2-5, the complete variable domain is GAGVSQSPRYKVTKRGQDVALRCDPISGHVSLYWYRQALGQGPEFLTYFNYEAQQDKSGLPNDRFSAERPEGSISTLTIQRTEQRDSAMYRCASSLVSGETQYFGPGTRLLVL.

The chain is built from TRBV12-3 or TRBV12-4 and TRBJ2-1; 9 bases match TRBD1. This CDR3 comprises 15 residues. The V gene end was trimmed by 5 bases and the J gene end by 3 bases; junction bases not matched to a gene: 5. The CDR3 nucleotides are TGTGCCAGCAGTACGGACAGGGGATACTACAATGAGCAGTTCTTC. As protein: CASSTDRGYYNEQFF.

This clonotype appeared many times. The chain has TRBV5-1 and TRBJ1-6, with no clear D. The CDR3 extends over 15 amino acids. The germline CDR1 and CDR2 sequences are SGHRS and YFSETQ. V dropped 3 bases and J dropped 5 bases, with 12 bases sitting between them. The CDR3 here is CASSYRTVDNSPLHF. CDR3 coding DNA: TGCGCCAGCAGCTATCGGACGGTGGATAATTCACCCCTCCACTTT.

This clonotype has only a few counts. V usage is TRBV18 and J usage is TRBJ2-1; D gene ambiguous. The V and J ends lost 3 bases and 5 bases respectively, with 14 bases between them. This CDR3 contains 15 residues. Germline V CDR1 and CDR2: KGHSH, LQKENI. CDR3 bases: TGTGCCAGCTCACCCTCTATTTTAGCCCACAATGAGCAGTTCTTC. As protein: CASSPSILAHNEQFF. Based on the CDR3 plus reference TRBV18 and TRBJ2-1, the full variable domain is NAGVMQNPRHLVRRRGQEARLRCSPMKGHSHVYWYRQLPEEGLKFMVYLQKENIIDESGMPKERFSAEFPKEGPSILRIQQVVRGDSAAYFCASSPSILAHNEQFFGPGTRLTVL.

CDR3 in amino acids: CASSYDRVSTDTQYF. In nucleotides, the CDR3 is TGTGCCAGCAGTTATGACAGGGTGAGCACAGATACGCAGTATTTT. This sequence joins TRBV6-5 and TRBJ2-3; 7 bases match TRBD1. Germline trimming cut 3 bases from V and 0 bases from J; bases unmatched to any gene: 3. Looked up from germline, CDR1 is MNHEY and CDR2 is SVGAGI. The CDR3 is 15 amino acids.

The chain couples TRBV29-1 to TRBJ1-1; D is ambiguous. The CDR3 runs to 10 residues. Germline V CDR1 and CDR2: SQVTM, ANQGSEA. Trimming took off 6 bases at V and 4 bases at J, with 6 bases between the two ends. This CDR3 reads CSVGATEAFF. CDR3 DNA: TGCAGCGTGGGAGCCACTGAAGCTTTCTTT.

This clonotype was observed a few times. The V gene is TRBV5-1, the J gene TRBJ1-1; the match to TRBD1 covers 9 bases. The CDR3 covers 13 residues. Germline CDR1 and CDR2: SGHRS and YFSETQ. Losses at the gene ends were 5 bases for V and 7 bases for J; bases not matched to a gene: 6. CDR3 nucleotides: TGCGCCAGCAGTTCTGACAGGGGGAATGAAGCTTTCTTT. This gives the protein CASSSDRGNEAFF. Full variable domain (missing parts from reference TRBV5-1 and TRBJ1-1): KAGVTQTPRYLIKTRGQQVTLSCSPISGHRSVSWYQQTPGQGLQFLFEYFSETQRNKGNFPGRFSGRQFSNSRSEMNVSTLELGDSALYLCASSSDRGNEAFFGQGTRLTVV.

This clonotype was seen a few times. The J gene is TRBJ1-1, the V gene TRBV11-3, with D hard to call. Trimming took off 5 bases at V and 3 bases at J, with 13 bases between the two ends. The CDR3 is 14 residues long. Germline values: CDR1 SGHNT, CDR2 YENEEA. The CDR3: CASSPGGRYTEAFF. The CDR3 nucleotides are TGTGCCAGCAGCCCCGGCGGGAGATACACTGAAGCTTTCTTT.

This clonotype was recorded a few times. V usage is TRBV11-2 and J usage is TRBJ2-1; maybe TRBD2 (6 bases). Trimming stripped 4 bases from V and 8 bases from J, with 15 bases between. Germline CDR1 SGHAT, CDR2 FQNNGV. This CDR3 has 14 residues. CDR3 protein: CASSWGDEVHEQFF. The CDR3 DNA reads TGTGCCAGCAGCTGGGGGGATGAGGTCCATGAGCAGTTCTTC.

A few counts support this clonotype. The chain links TRBV6-5 to TRBJ1-5, with TRBD1 as a possible D gene (5 bases). The germline CDR1 and CDR2 sequences are MNHEY and SVGAGI. The CDR3 totals 15 residues. The germline V and J ends were trimmed by 4 bases and 5 bases, with 15 bases remaining between them. This CDR3 is CASSWGRGRDQPQHF. The CDR3 region has the DNA TGTGCCAGCAGTTGGGGACGGGGGAGGGATCAGCCCCAGCATTTT.

The chain combines TRBV12-3 or TRBV12-4 with TRBJ2-3, with 11 bases that match TRBD2. V lost 8 bases, J lost 6 bases, and 10 bases stayed unmatched. This CDR3 has 15 residues. In DNA, the CDR3 is TGTGCCAGCCGATCGACTAGCGGGATATGGGATACGCAGTATTTT. Amino acids: CASRSTSGIWDTQYF.

The rearrangement joins TRBV4-2 to TRBJ2-3; 8 bases agree with TRBD2. The length of the CDR3 is 18 residues. Trimming cost V 0 bases and J 6 bases; bases outside gene matches: 14. The V gene's germline CDR1 is LGHNA and CDR2 YNFKEQ. Written as DNA, the CDR3 is TGTGCCAGCAGCCAAGATCGTAGGCGGGGGGCCTCCGTGGATACGCAGTATTTT. It codes for CASSQDRRRGASVDTQYF.

The rearrangement links TRBV29-1 to TRBJ1-2; TRBD1 is a possible D gene (5 bases). CDR1 and CDR2 (germline): SQVTM, ANQGSEA. V lost 0 bases and J 3 bases, leaving 14 bases between the germline ends. CDR3 length: 15 amino acids. CDR3 amino acids: CSVEDGFGADYGYTF. DNA of the CDR3: TGCAGCGTTGAAGACGGTTTTGGGGCAGACTATGGCTACACCTTC.

A few counts support this clonotype. The chain uses TRBV4-1 and TRBJ2-1; D uncertain. Per germline, CDR1 MGHRA and CDR2 YSYEKL. The V end was cut by 0 bases, the J end by 3 bases, with 15 bases between. The CDR3 totals 17 residues. Here the CDR3 reads CASSQEGLVGNYNEQFF. The CDR3 DNA reads as TGCGCCAGCAGCCAAGAAGGGCTAGTCGGAAACTACAATGAGCAGTTCTTC.

The chain employs TRBV7-9 and TRBJ2-5, with TRBD1 identical over 8 bases. V was clipped by 1 base and J by 10 bases; unmatched bases: 14. Germline-derived CDR1 and CDR2 are SEHNR and FQNEAQ (reference sequence). This CDR3 is built from 16 residues. CDR3 nucleotides: TGTGCCAGCAGCTTAGAGATCACAGGGGGAAACGCCGACCAGTACTTC. It yields the protein CASSLEITGGNADQYF. The entire variable domain, with the rest obtained from reference TRBV7-9 and TRBJ2-5, is as follows: DTGVSQNPRHKITKRGQNVTFRCDPISEHNRLYWYRQTLGQGPEFLTYFQNEAQLEKSRLLSDRFSAERPKGSFSTLEIQRTEQGDSAMYLCASSLEITGGNADQYFGPGTRLLVL.

This clonotype was observed a few times. This chain connects TRBV3-1 to TRBJ1-2; 7 bases match TRBD1. Germline CDR1 reads LGHDT; CDR2 reads YNNKEL (reference sequence). This CDR3 has 15 residues. V lost 4 bases to trimming and J lost 4 bases; unmatched junction nucleotides: 9. CDR3 amino acids: CASSLEGAGAYGYTF. CDR3 DNA: TGTGCCAGCAGCCTGGAGGGGGCAGGGGCCTATGGCTACACCTTC.

The chain couples TRBV20-1 to TRBJ1-1, with 9 positions matching TRBD1. CDR3 size: 14 residues. The trim removed 6 bases at V and 4 bases at J, leaving 9 bases unmatched. Germline CDR1 DFQATT, CDR2 SNEGSKA (reference sequence). Here the CDR3 reads CSAWDRESSTEAFF. CDR3 DNA: TGCAGTGCCTGGGACAGGGAGAGTAGCACTGAAGCTTTCTTT.

V and J are TRBV12-5 and TRBJ1-1; perhaps TRBD1 as D (5 bases). The CDR3 covers 15 residues. Deletions cut 6 bases from V and 6 bases from J, with 20 bases between. The germline gives CDR1 LGHNT, CDR2 FRNRAP. CDR3 DNA: TGTGCTAGTGGCCGTGGACCTTCCCAAGGGGCTGAAGCTTTCTTT. This translates into CASGRGPSQGAEAFF.

The CDR3 here is CASSLSAGGLDEQFF. The CDR3 nucleotides are TGTGCCAGCAGCTTATCGGCGGGGGGGCTCGATGAGCAGTTCTTC. The rearrangement uses TRBV7-7 and TRBJ2-1; TRBD2 matches at 9 bases. The CDR3 length is 15 residues. Germline CDR1 SSHAT, CDR2 FNYEAQ (reference sequence). The V gene end was trimmed by 2 bases and the J gene end by 8 bases; junction bases not matched to a gene: 7.

The V and J genes are TRBV4-1 and TRBJ1-1, with 11 bases matching TRBD1. The CDR3 is made up of 16 amino acids. CDR1 is MGHRA and CDR2 is YSYEKL in the germline V gene. Losses at the gene ends were 3 bases for V and 4 bases for J; bases not matched to a gene: 7. The DNA for the CDR3 is TGCGCCAGCAGCCAGGGACAGGGGGTAGTAGGCACTGAAGCTTTCTTT. Translating gives CASSQGQGVVGTEAFF.